The next 6 T cell receptor beta chains were all read from a single sample in a study of CD8 T cells in ankylosing spondylitis. TCRdb recomputed calls from the 5' RACE reads with MiXCR, one row per CDR3 protein. The sample lists about 160,000 distinct CDR3 sequences; approximately 10% were seen once. The material sequenced was blood, either unsorted or a sorted T cell fraction (not recorded which). The receptors originated from a female donor with ankylosing spondylitis or in good health (not recorded which).

This sequence joins TRBV24-1 and TRBJ2-1, with a tentative D call TRBD1 (5 bases). The CDR3 contains 11 residues. Deletions cut 6 bases from V and 14 bases from J, with 13 bases between. Germline assignment: CDR1 KGHDR and CDR2 SFDVKD. As DNA, the CDR3 is TGTGCCACCAGTTTTGGCAGGGAAAAGTTCTTC. Protein product: CATSFGREKFF.

This clonotype showed up just a few times. The chain is built from TRBV28 and TRBJ1-2; D is unclear. CDR3 length: 13 residues. CDR1 and CDR2 from the germline V gene are MDHEN and SYDVKM. V lost 2 bases to trimming and J lost 3 bases, with 7 bases between them. As DNA, the CDR3 is TGTGCCAGCAGTTTAAGAGAGGACTATGGCTACACCTTC. Protein sequence: CASSLREDYGYTF.

Written as DNA, the CDR3 is TGTGCCAGCAGTTTAGTCTTCTCTGGGGCCAACGTCCTGACTTTC. Its translation is CASSLVFSGANVLTF. J is TRBJ2-6 and V is TRBV28; D gene unclear. The CDR3 contains 15 residues. Germline V gene data show CDR1 as MDHEN and CDR2 as SYDVKM. V was shortened by 2 bases and J by 0 bases, with 5 bases between the two germline ends.

This clonotype was recorded at least ten times. CDR3 in DNA: TGTGCCAGCACTCCGGGGGTGGGCTACGCCGAGCAGTACTTC. Translated, it gives CASTPGVGYAEQYF. This chain uses TRBV4-2 with TRBJ2-7; TRBD2 is a possible D gene (6 bases). The CDR3 contains 14 residues. The V and J ends lost 7 bases and 6 bases respectively, with 19 bases between them. Germline values: CDR1 LGHNA, CDR2 YNFKEQ.

This clonotype has ten or more counts. This chain joins TRBV28 and TRBJ2-7; possible D gene TRBD1, 5 bases. The CDR3 runs 14 residues. The V and J ends lost 6 bases and 4 bases respectively, with 16 bases between them. CDR1 is MDHEN and CDR2 is SYDVKM in the germline V gene. CDR3 sequence reads: CASSHHRSGYEQYF. CDR3 DNA sequence: TGTGCCAGCAGCCACCACAGGAGTGGTTACGAGCAGTACTTC.

This clonotype was counted a few times. V usage is TRBV6-2 or TRBV6-3 and J usage is TRBJ2-7, with 8 nucleotides matching TRBD1. CDR1 is MNHEY and CDR2 is SVGEGT in the germline V gene. V dropped 6 bases and J dropped 7; count of bases not matched to a gene: 8. The CDR3 sequence is 13 residues long. The CDR3 is CASSPGQGREQYF. CDR3 DNA: TGTGCCAGCAGCCCCGGACAGGGTAGGGAGCAGTACTTC.